This T cell receptor beta chain comes out of a study of T cells in localized non-small cell lung cancer. This clone has only one observation. Its cognate antigen is unknown. The data were produced by immunoSEQ multiplex PCR, yet TCRdb's version contains in-frame clones alone and is incomplete. The profile shows 20,000 to 30,000 clones, about 93% of them singletons. The V end was cut by 2 bases, the J end by 5 bases, with 6 bases between. The germline V gene encodes CDR1 SEHNR and CDR2 FQNEAQ (reference sequence). CDR3 length: 12 amino acids. Study outcomes and limitations: A median of 57 clones ranked among the top 100 in tumor appeared in adjacent lung. Density of T cells in blood, when higher, went with longer overall survival. Heterogeneity is still possible, as just one tumor region was sequenced. Uninvolved adjacent lung had the highest recorded T cell clonality, with tumor below it.

The sample in question was peripheral blood, obtained before any cancer treatment. The source of this sequence is a woman between 40 and 69 years old with stage I lung adenocarcinoma. This sequence joins TRBV7-9 and TRBJ2-5; D gene ambiguous. CDR3 amino acids: CASSLIAETQYF. The CDR3 DNA follows: TGTGCCAGCAGCTTAATCGCGGAGACCCAGTACTTC. Filled out from reference TRBV7-9 and TRBJ2-5, the complete variable domain reads DTGVSQNPRHKITKRGQNVTFRCDPISEHNRLYWYRQTLGQGPEFLTYFQNEAQLEKSRLLSDRFSAERPKGSFSTLEIQRTEQGDSAMYLCASSLIAETQYFGPGTRLLVL.